Shown below are 20 T cell receptor beta chains from a single sample sequenced in a study of cytomegalovirus exposure and HLA in healthy donors. Primers: 60 Vbeta forward and 13 Jbeta reverse. Here immunoSEQ multiplex PCR was the method, and the copy in TCRdb shows in-frame clones only, minus some. This sample has about 130,000 clones, with 81% found just once. Sequencing was done on a sample of PBMCs. The receptor set was obtained from a man in his late teens or twenties in good health and CMV-seronegative.

This clone has a handful of counts. The gene calls are TRBV30 and TRBJ1-1, with D hard to call. The CDR3 extends over 13 amino acids. The germline gives CDR1 GTSNPN, CDR2 SVGIG (reference sequence). The V gene lost 2 bases and the J gene lost 5 bases, with 12 bases spanning the gap. This chain's CDR3 is CAWSFGVGTEAFF. The CDR3 nucleotides are TGTGCCTGGAGTTTCGGGGTAGGAACTGAAGCTTTCTTT.

V gene TRBV7-2 combines with J gene TRBJ1-5, with D perhaps TRBD1 (5 bases). The length of the CDR3 is 14 residues. Germline V gives CDR1 SGHTA, CDR2 FQGNSA. V dropped 2 bases and J dropped 4 bases, with 9 bases sitting between them. CDR3 in amino acids: CASSLRRGNQPQHF. For the CDR3, the DNA is TGTGCCAGCAGCTTAAGGAGGGGTAATCAGCCCCAGCATTTT.

The CDR3 DNA reads TGTGCCAGCAGCCCTAGCGGGGCCTACAATGAGCAGTTCTTC. Amino acid sequence: CASSPSGAYNEQFF. The gene calls are TRBV6-4 and TRBJ2-1; 9 bases agree with TRBD2. Germline V gene data show CDR1 as MRHNA and CDR2 as SNTAGT. J gave up 2 bases and V 6 bases, and 2 bases lay outside the gene matches. The CDR3 runs to 14 residues.

The gene calls are TRBV5-1 and TRBJ1-4, with 8 bases aligning to TRBD1. The CDR3 has 16 residues. V lost 4 bases and J lost 2; bases outside the gene matches: 7. CDR1 and CDR2 from the germline V gene are SGHRS and YFSETQ. As DNA, the CDR3 is TGCGCCAGCAGCCCCGGACAGGGTAGTACTAATGAAAAACTGTTTTTT. This translates into CASSPGQGSTNEKLFF.

The chain carries TRBV18 and TRBJ2-1, with D maybe TRBD2 (6 bases). Looked up from germline, CDR1 is KGHSH and CDR2 is LQKENI. CDR3 length equals 15 residues. Trimming shortened V by 0 bases and J by 13 bases, and 19 bases separated the two germline ends. The CDR3 is CASSPPVTTGDSQFF. Here the CDR3 DNA reads TGTGCCAGCTCACCACCGGTCACCACCGGGGACTCTCAGTTCTTC. Variable domain in full (rest from reference TRBV18 and TRBJ2-1): NAGVMQNPRHLVRRRGQEARLRCSPMKGHSHVYWYRQLPEEGLKFMVYLQKENIIDESGMPKERFSAEFPKEGPSILRIQQVVRGDSAAYFCASSPPVTTGDSQFFGPGTRLTVL.

J is TRBJ2-5 and V is TRBV18, with 9 positions matching TRBD1. The assigned J gene may be wrong: the sequence end matches TRBJ2-7 better. The CDR3 spans 15 residues. CDR1 is KGHSH, CDR2 LQKENI, per germline. DNA for the CDR3: TGTGCCAGCTCACCTCAACAGGGGGCTACCTACGAGCAGTACTTC. Its protein is CASSPQQGATYEQYF.

The chain combines TRBV18 with TRBJ1-5; 8 nucleotides match TRBD1. This CDR3 is 15 amino acids long. Per the germline V gene, CDR1 is KGHSH and CDR2 is LQKENI. V shed 2 bases, J shed 7 bases, and the junction held 7 bases outside the gene matches. CDR3 residues: CASSPATGASQPQHF. CDR3 nucleotides: TGTGCCAGCTCACCAGCGACAGGGGCTAGCCAGCCCCAGCATTTT.

The V call is TRBV11-2, the J call TRBJ2-7, with D perhaps TRBD1 (6 bases). The CDR3 sequence is 16 residues long. The V end lost 4 bases, the J end lost 3 bases, and 19 bases lay between the germline ends. Germline values: CDR1 SGHAT, CDR2 FQNNGV. CDR3: CASSSGDTRSVYEQYF. In DNA, the CDR3 is TGTGCCAGCAGCTCCGGGGACACGCGTTCGGTCTACGAGCAGTACTTC.

This chain uses TRBV2 with TRBJ1-5; 10 nucleotides agree with TRBD1. Per germline, CDR1 SNHLY and CDR2 FYNNEI. This CDR3 has 15 residues. J was trimmed by 1 base and V by 6 bases; bases with no gene match: 3. CDR3 sequence (DNA): TGTGCCAGCAGCCGACAGGGGGCAAGCAATCAGCCCCAGCATTTT. It encodes CASSRQGASNQPQHF.

This chain uses TRBV7-9 with TRBJ2-7, with 7 bases lining up with TRBD2. The CDR3 runs to 16 residues. Per the germline V gene, CDR1 is SEHNR and CDR2 is FQNEAQ (reference sequence). The ends lost 0 bases at V and 3 bases at J; junction bases unmatched: 8. The CDR3 here is CASSLAGGERSYEQYF. The CDR3 nucleotides are TGTGCCAGCAGCTTAGCGGGGGGGGAGAGAAGCTACGAGCAGTACTTC.

The chain uses TRBV28 and TRBJ2-2; TRBD1 might be the D (5 bases). Germline CDR1 and CDR2: MDHEN and SYDVKM. V was shortened by 6 bases and J by 5 bases, with 19 bases between the two germline ends. The CDR3 contains 16 residues. CDR3 DNA: TGTGCCAGCAGCCCCCCGGGCAGGGTTAAAACCGGGGAGCTGTTTTTT. Translated, it gives CASSPPGRVKTGELFF.

The chain links TRBV5-1 to TRBJ2-2; D might be TRBD1 (5 bases). Trimming left V 0 bases short and J 4 bases short, with 19 bases between. This CDR3 region has 18 residues. Germline V gene lookup returns CDR1 SGHRS and CDR2 YFSETQ. The CDR3 protein is CASSLDLVGRVSTGELFF. The CDR3 bases are TGCGCCAGCAGCTTGGATCTGGTGGGCAGGGTGAGCACCGGGGAGCTGTTTTTT.

The rearrangement links TRBV6-5 to TRBJ2-1, with D hard to call. The V end was cut by 6 bases, the J end by 9 bases, with 18 bases between. This CDR3 is built from 14 residues. Germline assignment: CDR1 MNHEY and CDR2 SVGAGI. The CDR3 DNA is TGTGCCAGCAGCCCGGGTCCCAAGATCGTTGAGCAGTTCTTC. Translating it yields CASSPGPKIVEQFF.

This clone was recorded only once. The V and J genes are TRBV4-3 and TRBJ1-4; weak D call: TRBD1 (6 bases). The CDR3 covers 15 residues. Germline CDR1 LGHNA, CDR2 YSLEER. V was trimmed by 3 bases and J by 2 bases, leaving 10 bases between them. The chain's CDR3 is CASSQHRDTNEKLFF. The CDR3 region has the DNA TGCGCCAGCAGCCAGCACAGGGACACTAATGAAAAACTGTTTTTT.

The chain joins TRBV4-3 to TRBJ1-6; a possible D gene is TRBD1 (6 bases). Trimming took 1 base from V and 7 from J, leaving 8 bases between them. This CDR3 contains 14 residues. Germline loops: CDR1 LGHNA, CDR2 YSLEER. The CDR3 reads CASSQAGANSPLHF. The DNA for the CDR3 is TGCGCCAGCAGCCAAGCAGGGGCAAATTCACCCCTCCACTTT.

As DNA, the CDR3 is TGTGCCAGCAGTTTACTTGCAGATACGCAGTATTTT. It translates to CASSLLADTQYF. J is TRBJ2-3 and V is TRBV28; D call uncertain. The V end lost 2 bases, the J end lost 4 bases, and 4 bases lay between the germline ends. The CDR3 has 12 residues. Germline V gene lookup returns CDR1 MDHEN and CDR2 SYDVKM.

This chain connects TRBV30 to TRBJ2-3; D remains unclear. The CDR3 has 12 amino acids. The germline V and J ends were trimmed by 0 bases and 10 bases, with 11 bases remaining between them. From germline, CDR1 is GTSNPN and CDR2 SVGIG (reference sequence). CDR3 in DNA: TGTGCCTGGAGTGTAATTGCGTTGGCGCAGTATTTT. This translates into CAWSVIALAQYF.

The DNA of the CDR3 is TGCGCCAGCAGCCAAGGGGTACAGGGATATGGCTACACCTTC. Amino acids: CASSQGVQGYGYTF. V gene TRBV4-1 combines with J gene TRBJ1-2; D may be TRBD1 (6 bases). V was cut by 1 base and J by 5 bases, with 11 bases left in between. The CDR3 totals 14 residues. CDR1 and CDR2 from the germline V gene are MGHRA and YSYEKL.

The chain couples TRBV25-1 to TRBJ1-1; D is uncertain. This CDR3 has 13 residues. V was trimmed by 2 bases and J by 0 bases, leaving 4 bases between them. The germline gives CDR1 MGHDK, CDR2 SYGVNS. The CDR3 region is CASSESLNTEAFF. DNA of the CDR3: TGTGCCAGCAGTGAAAGCCTGAACACTGAAGCTTTCTTT.

This sequence joins TRBV20-1 and TRBJ2-1; no definite D call. This CDR3 has 10 residues. Trimming cost V 8 bases and J 8 bases, with 10 bases left between them. The germline V gene encodes CDR1 DFQATT and CDR2 SNEGSKA (reference sequence). The CDR3 nucleotides read TGCAGTCTCCGCCGAGATGAGCAGTTCTTC. It is translated as CSLRRDEQFF.